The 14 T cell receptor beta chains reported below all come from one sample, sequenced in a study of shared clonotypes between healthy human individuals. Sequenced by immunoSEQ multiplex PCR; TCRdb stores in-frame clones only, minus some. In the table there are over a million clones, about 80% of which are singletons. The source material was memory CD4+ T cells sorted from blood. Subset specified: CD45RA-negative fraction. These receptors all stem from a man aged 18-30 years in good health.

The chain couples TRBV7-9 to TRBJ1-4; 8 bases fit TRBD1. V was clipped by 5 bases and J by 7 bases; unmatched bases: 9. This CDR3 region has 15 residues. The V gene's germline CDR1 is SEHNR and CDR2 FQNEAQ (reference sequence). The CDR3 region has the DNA TGTGCCAGCAGCCCATGGGACAGGTTGGCTGAAAAACTGTTTTTT. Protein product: CASSPWDRLAEKLFF.

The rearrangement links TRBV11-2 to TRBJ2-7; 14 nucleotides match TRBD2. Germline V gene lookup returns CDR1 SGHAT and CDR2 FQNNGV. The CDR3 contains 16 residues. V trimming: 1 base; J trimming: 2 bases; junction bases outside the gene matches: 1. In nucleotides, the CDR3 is TGTGCCAGCAGCTTAGGGGGACTAGCGGGAGCCTACGAGCAGTACTTC. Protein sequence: CASSLGGLAGAYEQYF. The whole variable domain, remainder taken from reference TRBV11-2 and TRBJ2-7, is EAGVAQSPRYKIIEKRQSVAFWCNPISGHATLYWYQQILGQGPKLLIQFQNNGVVDDSQLPKDRFSAERLKGVDSTLKIQPAKLEDSAVYLCASSLGGLAGAYEQYFGPGTRLTVT.

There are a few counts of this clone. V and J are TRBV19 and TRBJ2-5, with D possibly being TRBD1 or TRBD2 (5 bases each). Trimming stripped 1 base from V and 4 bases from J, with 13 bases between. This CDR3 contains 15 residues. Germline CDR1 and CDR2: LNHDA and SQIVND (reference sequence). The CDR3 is CASSIAWDGLETQYF. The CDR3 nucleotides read TGTGCCAGTAGTATAGCTTGGGACGGCCTAGAGACCCAGTACTTC.

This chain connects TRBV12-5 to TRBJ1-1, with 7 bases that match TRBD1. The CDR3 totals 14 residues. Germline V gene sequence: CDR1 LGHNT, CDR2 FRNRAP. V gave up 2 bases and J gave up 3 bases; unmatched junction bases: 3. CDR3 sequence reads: CASGLRGRDTEAFF. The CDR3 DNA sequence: TGTGCTAGTGGTTTGAGGGGGCGCGACACTGAAGCTTTCTTT.

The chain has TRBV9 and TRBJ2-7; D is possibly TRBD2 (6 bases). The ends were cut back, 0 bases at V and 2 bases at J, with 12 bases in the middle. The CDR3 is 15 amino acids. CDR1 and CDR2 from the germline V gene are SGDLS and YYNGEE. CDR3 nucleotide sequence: TGTGCCAGCAGCGTAGAGGAGGGTCAGACCTACGAGCAGTACTTC. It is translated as CASSVEEGQTYEQYF.

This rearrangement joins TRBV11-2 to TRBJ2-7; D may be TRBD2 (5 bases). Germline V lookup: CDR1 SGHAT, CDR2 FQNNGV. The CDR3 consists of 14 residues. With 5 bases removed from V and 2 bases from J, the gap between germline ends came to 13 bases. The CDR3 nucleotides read TGTGCCAGCAGCAGGGCCCCGGGGACCTACGAGCAGTACTTC. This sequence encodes CASSRAPGTYEQYF.

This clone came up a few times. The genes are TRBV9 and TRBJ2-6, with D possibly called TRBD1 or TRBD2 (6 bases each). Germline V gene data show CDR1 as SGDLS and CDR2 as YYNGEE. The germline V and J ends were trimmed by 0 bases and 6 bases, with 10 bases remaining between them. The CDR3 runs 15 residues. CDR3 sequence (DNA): TGTGCCAGCAGCGTAGCGGGGGCGATGGCCAACGTCCTGACTTTC. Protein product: CASSVAGAMANVLTF.

The DNA for the CDR3 is TGTGCCTGGAGTCGCGGCGGGGGGCCGGGAGATACGCAGTATTTT. This codes for CAWSRGGGPGDTQYF. The chain joins TRBV30 to TRBJ2-3; 8 bases are shared with TRBD2. CDR1 is GTSNPN and CDR2 is SVGIG in the germline V gene (reference sequence). CDR3 length: 15 residues. The V segment lost 2 bases and the J segment 5 bases; nucleotides outside the gene matches: 9.

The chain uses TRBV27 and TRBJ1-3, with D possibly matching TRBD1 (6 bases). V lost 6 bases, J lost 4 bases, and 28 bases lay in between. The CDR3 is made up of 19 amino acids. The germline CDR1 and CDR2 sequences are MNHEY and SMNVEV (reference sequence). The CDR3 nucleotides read TGTGCCAGCAGATATTGCCGACTCGGGACACACGACCGCGGAAACACCATATATTTT. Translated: CASRYCRLGTHDRGNTIYF.

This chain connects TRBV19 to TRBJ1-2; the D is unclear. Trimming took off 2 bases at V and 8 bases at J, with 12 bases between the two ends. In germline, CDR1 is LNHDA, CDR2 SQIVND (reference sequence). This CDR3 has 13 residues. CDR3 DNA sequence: TGTGCCAGTAGTATACGCGGGGAAGCAGGCTACACCTTC. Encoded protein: CASSIRGEAGYTF.

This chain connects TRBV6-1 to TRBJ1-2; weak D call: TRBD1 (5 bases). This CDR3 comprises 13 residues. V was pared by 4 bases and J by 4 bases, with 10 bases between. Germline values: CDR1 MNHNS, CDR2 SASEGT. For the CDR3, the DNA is TGTGCCAGCAGTGTCAGGGTCGGCTATGGCTACACCTTC. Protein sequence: CASSVRVGYGYTF.

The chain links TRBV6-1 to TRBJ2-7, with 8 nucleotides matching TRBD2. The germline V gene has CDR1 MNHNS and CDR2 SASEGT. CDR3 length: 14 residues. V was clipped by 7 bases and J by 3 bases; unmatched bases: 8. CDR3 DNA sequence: TGTGCCAGCAACGGGGGGGGAGGGTACTACGAGCAGTACTTC. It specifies CASNGGGGYYEQYF.

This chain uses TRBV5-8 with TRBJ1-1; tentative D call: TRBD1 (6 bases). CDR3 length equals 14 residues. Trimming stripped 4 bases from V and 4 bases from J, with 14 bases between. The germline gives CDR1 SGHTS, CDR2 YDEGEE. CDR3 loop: CASSVQGFGTEAFF. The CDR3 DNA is TGTGCCAGCAGCGTACAGGGTTTTGGCACTGAAGCTTTCTTT.

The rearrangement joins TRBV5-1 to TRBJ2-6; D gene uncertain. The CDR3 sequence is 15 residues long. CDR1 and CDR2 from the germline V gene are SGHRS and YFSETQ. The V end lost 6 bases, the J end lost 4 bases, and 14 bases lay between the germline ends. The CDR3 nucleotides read TGCGCCAGCACCCTCGAATTAACCGGGGCCAACGTCCTGACTTTC. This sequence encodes CASTLELTGANVLTF.